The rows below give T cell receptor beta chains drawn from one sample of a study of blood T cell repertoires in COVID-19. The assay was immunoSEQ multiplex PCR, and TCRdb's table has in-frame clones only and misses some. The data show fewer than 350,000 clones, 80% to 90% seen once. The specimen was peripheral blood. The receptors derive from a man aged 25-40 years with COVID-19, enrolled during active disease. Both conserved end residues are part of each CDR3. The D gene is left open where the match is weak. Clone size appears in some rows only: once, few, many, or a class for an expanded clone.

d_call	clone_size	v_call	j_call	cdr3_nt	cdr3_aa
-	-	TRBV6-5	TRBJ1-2	TGTGCCAGCAGTTATGGTGGGGGCGCGGTTTCTGGCTACACCTTC	CASSYGGGAVSGYTF
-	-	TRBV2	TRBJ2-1	TGTGCCAGCAGTAACCGGGGTGGCGACAATGAGCAGTTCTTC	CASSNRGGDNEQFF
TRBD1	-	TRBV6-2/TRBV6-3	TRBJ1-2	TGTGCCAGCAGTCCCCGACAGGGAAATGGCTACACCTTC	CASSPRQGNGYTF
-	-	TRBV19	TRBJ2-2	TGTGCCAGTACCCCGAGGGGGGGATCCGGGGAGCTGTTTTTT	CASTPRGGSGELFF
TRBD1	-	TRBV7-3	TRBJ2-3	TGTGCCAGCAGCTCCTCAGGGGGCCAAGATACGCAGTATTTT	CASSSSGGQDTQYF
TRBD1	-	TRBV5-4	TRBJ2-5	TGTGCCAGCAGCTCCGGGACAGTCCAAGAGACCCAGTACTTC	CASSSGTVQETQYF
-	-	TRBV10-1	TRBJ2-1	TGCGCCAGCAGTGAGGAGTCTCTAGAGTGGCGGAATGAGCAGTTCTTC	CASSEESLEWRNEQFF
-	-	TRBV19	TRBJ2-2	TGTGCCAGTAGTATGGGGCCCTTGAGGTTGGTCACCGGGGAGCTGTTTTTT	CASSMGPLRLVTGELFF
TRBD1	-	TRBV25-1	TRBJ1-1	TGTGCCAGCAGTGCCCACCGGACAGGGGGCAATGAAGCTTTCTTT	CASSAHRTGGNEAFF
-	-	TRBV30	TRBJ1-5	TGTGCCTGGAGTCCCCCACTGAAGCAGGGTCAGCCCCAGCATTTT	CAWSPPLKQGQPQHF
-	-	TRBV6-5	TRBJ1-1	TGTGCCAGCAGTTACTCCGGGACATCCTACACTGAAGCTTTCTTT	CASSYSGTSYTEAFF
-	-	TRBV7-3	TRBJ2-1	TGTGCCAGCAGCTTAACGGGAGAGTATCCCAATGAGCAGTTCTTC	CASSLTGEYPNEQFF
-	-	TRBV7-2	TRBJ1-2	TGTGCCAGCAGCTGGGAGGGTTCCTATGGCTACACCTTC	CASSWEGSYGYTF
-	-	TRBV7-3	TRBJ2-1	TGTGCCAGCAGCTTATCTCAGGCCCCCTACAATGAGCAGTTCTTC	CASSLSQAPYNEQFF
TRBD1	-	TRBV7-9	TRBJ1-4	TGTGCCAGCAGCTCGGACAGGGGACACCTCCCTAATGAAAAACTGTTTTTT	CASSSDRGHLPNEKLFF
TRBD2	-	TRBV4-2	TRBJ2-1	TGTGCCAGCAGCCAAGCCAGGACTAGCGGGAGACTCGGGTCCTACAATGAGCAGTTCTTC	CASSQARTSGRLGSYNEQFF
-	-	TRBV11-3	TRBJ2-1	TGTGCCAGCAGCCTAGAGGGGGACACTTCCTACAATGAGCAGTTCTTC	CASSLEGDTSYNEQFF
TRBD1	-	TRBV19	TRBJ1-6	TGTGCCAGTAGCCGACAGGGGTGGAATTCACCCCTCCACTTT	CASSRQGWNSPLHF
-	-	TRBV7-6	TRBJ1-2	TGTGCCAGCAGCTTAGTAGCAGGACAGAACTATGGCTACACCTTC	CASSLVAGQNYGYTF
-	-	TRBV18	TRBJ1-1	TGTGCCAGCTCACCAAACCAGGGCGAATATTCTGAAGCTTTCTTT	CASSPNQGEYSEAFF
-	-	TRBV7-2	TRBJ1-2	TGTGCCAGCAGCCGCGGACAGTTATATGGCTACACCTTC	CASSRGQLYGYTF
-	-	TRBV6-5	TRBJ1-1	TGTGCCAGCAGTTACGAACAGAGCCTGAACACTGAAGCTTTCTTT	CASSYEQSLNTEAFF
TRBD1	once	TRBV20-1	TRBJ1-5	TGCAGTGCTAGTTCCAGGGGGAACAGCAATCAGCCCCAGCATTTT	CSASSRGNSNQPQHF
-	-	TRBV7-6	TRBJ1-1	TGTGCCAGCAGCTTAGGGGTGGTGGGGCGAGGCACTGAAGCTTTCTTT	CASSLGVVGRGTEAFF
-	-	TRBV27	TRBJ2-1	TGTGCCAGCAGTTTTATGAATGAGCAGTTCTTC	CASSFMNEQFF
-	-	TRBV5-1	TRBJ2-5	TGCGCCAGCAGCCGGTCAGGGGGGTTAGGAGAGACCCAGTACTTC	CASSRSGGLGETQYF
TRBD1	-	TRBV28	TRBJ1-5	TGTGCCAGCAGTTTCAACCCCGGGACAGCGGGCAATCAGCCCCAGCATTTT	CASSFNPGTAGNQPQHF